The rows below give T cell receptor beta chains drawn from one sample of a study of T cells after yellow fever vaccination. TCRdb independently ran MiXCR on the 5' RACE reads; one entry per CDR3 protein. The repertoire holds about 320,000 distinct CDR3 sequences, with under 15% as singletons. Source: CD4+ T cells sorted from PBMCs, taken 15 days after the yellow fever booster vaccination. The receptors here all came from a man between 18 and 29 years old who received the YFV17D yellow fever vaccine. The CDR3 runs from the conserved cysteine through the conserved F or W. The D gene is left open where the match is weak. A clone size is listed for some rows: how often the clone was seen (once, few, many), or a class if it is expanded.

d_gene,v_gene,abundance,j_gene,CDR3aa,CDR3nt
NA,TRBV7-2,NA,TRBJ2-1,CASSLEAQALRFF,TGTGCCAGCAGCTTAGAGGCCCAAGCTTTGCGGTTCTTC
NA,TRBV7-9,many,TRBJ1-1,CASSLLGTEAFF,TGTGCCAGCAGCTTATTGGGAACTGAAGCTTTCTTT
NA,TRBV5-1,many,TRBJ2-3,CASSYLDTQYF,TGTGCCAGCAGCTATTTAGATACGCAGTATTTT
NA,TRBV12-3/TRBV12-4,NA,TRBJ1-1,CASSSSSGGEAFF,TGTGCCAGCAGTTCGAGTTCGGGAGGGGAGGCTTTCTTT
NA,TRBV5-1,few,TRBJ1-1,CASFRGLDTEAFF,TGCGCCAGCTTTCGAGGTTTGGATACTGAAGCTTTCTTT
NA,TRBV9,NA,TRBJ1-1,CASSVGGYGTEAFF,TGTGCCAGCAGCGTAGGAGGATACGGCACTGAAGCTTTCTTT
TRBD1,TRBV5-1,once,TRBJ2-5,CASSRVGTGIQETQYF,TGCGCCAGCAGCCGCGTCGGGACAGGCATCCAAGAGACCCAGTACTTC
TRBD1,TRBV29-1,NA,TRBJ2-1,CSVDTPRDRLSYNEQFF,TGCAGCGTTGATACCCCCCGGGACAGACTCTCCTACAATGAGCAGTTCTTC
NA,TRBV5-1,many,TRBJ2-5,CASSHGKVRETQYF,TGCGCCAGCAGCCATGGCAAGGTACGGGAGACCCAGTACTTC
TRBD1,TRBV10-3,few,TRBJ1-1,CAAVDRVNTEAFF,TGTGCCGCCGTTGACAGGGTGAATACTGAAGCTTTCTTT
NA,TRBV12-3/TRBV12-4,many,TRBJ1-2,CASMGTAGSSGYTF,TGTGCCAGCATGGGGACGGCCGGTTCTTCTGGCTACACCTTC
NA,TRBV4-3,many,TRBJ1-5,CASSQDQNQPQHF,TGTGCCAGCAGCCAAGATCAGAATCAGCCCCAGCATTTT
NA,TRBV7-6,few,TRBJ2-5,CASSSTGRWSLQETQYF,TGTGCCAGCAGCTCGACAGGGAGGTGGTCCCTCCAAGAGACCCAGTACTTC
NA,TRBV7-2,NA,TRBJ2-2,CASSLESQTPWDTGELFF,TGTGCCAGCAGCTTAGAGTCGCAAACTCCCTGGGACACCGGGGAGCTGTTTTTT
TRBD1,TRBV3-1,few,TRBJ1-5,CASSQGQGDQPQHF,TGTGCCAGCAGCCAAGGACAGGGAGATCAGCCCCAGCATTTT
NA,TRBV5-1,NA,TRBJ2-5,CASSFSEETQYF,TGCGCCAGCAGCTTTTCCGAAGAGACCCAGTACTTC
NA,TRBV5-1,many,TRBJ2-3,CASSRRGQSTDTQYF,TGCGCCAGCAGCCGCCGCGGGCAGAGCACAGATACGCAGTATTTT
NA,TRBV6-1,NA,TRBJ2-4,CASISDAGFGKNIQYF,TGTGCCAGCATTTCAGACGCGGGTTTCGGCAAAAACATTCAGTACTTC
NA,TRBV2,NA,TRBJ1-5,CASSERGPSQPQHF,TGTGCCAGCAGTGAACGGGGACCAAGCCAGCCCCAGCATTTT
TRBD1,TRBV6-1,few,TRBJ1-2,CASKAGGSNYGYTF,TGTGCCAGCAAAGCAGGGGGTTCGAACTATGGCTACACCTTC
TRBD1,TRBV5-1,few,TRBJ1-1,CASNPGDRGNTEAFF,TGCGCCAGCAACCCGGGAGACAGGGGGAACACTGAAGCTTTCTTT
TRBD1,TRBV5-1,NA,TRBJ2-2,CASSSTPGTGGTGELFF,TGCGCCAGCAGCTCCACCCCCGGGACAGGGGGAACCGGGGAGCTGTTTTTT
TRBD1,TRBV5-1,few,TRBJ2-2,CASSLVQGAFGELFF,TGCGCCAGCAGCTTGGTCCAGGGGGCTTTCGGGGAGCTGTTTTTT
NA,TRBV7-9,NA,TRBJ1-5,CASSLAPQMYGSQPQHF,TGTGCCAGCAGCTTAGCGCCTCAAATGTATGGTAGTCAGCCCCAGCATTTT